These 17 T cell receptor beta chains originate from one sample sequenced in a study of CD8 T cells in Susac syndrome (dated by TCRdb to the late 2010s). Receptor libraries were prepared by the immunoSEQ multiplex PCR assay. RNA was extracted using the RNeasy kit, and roughly 0.5 to 1 microgram was reverse transcribed with random hexamers. The raw public data were reprocessed by TCRdb itself: fastp quality trimming at Q25, MiXCR clonotype calling, in-frame beta chains only. Under each unique CDR3 protein, matching rows form one entry showing the most common genes and DNA. In this sample the table shows about 430,000 distinct CDR3 sequences, approximately 85% of which occur a single time. Jointly, the top ten make up about 0.12% of the sample. The sample comprised CD8+ T cells from PBMCs. The origin of the receptors is a human donor with multiple sclerosis.

The chain joins TRBV15 to TRBJ2-1; maybe TRBD2 (6 bases). Germline CDR1 reads LNHNV; CDR2 reads YYDKDF (reference sequence). V dropped 6 bases and J dropped 5 bases, with 17 bases sitting between them. This CDR3 spans 15 amino acids. CDR3 amino acids: CATRSIPSVNNEQFF. The CDR3 DNA reads as TGTGCCACCAGAAGTATTCCTAGCGTCAACAATGAGCAGTTCTTC.

The chain employs TRBV2 and TRBJ2-5; unclear D gene. Germline V gene data show CDR1 as SNHLY and CDR2 as FYNNEI. V lost 4 bases, J lost 4 bases, and 16 bases lay in between. The CDR3 extends over 15 amino acids. The CDR3 spells CASSGEILEPETQYF. In DNA form, the CDR3 reads TGTGCCAGCAGTGGGGAAATCTTGGAACCAGAGACCCAGTACTTC. Using reference TRBV2 and TRBJ2-5 for the parts outside the CDR3, the full variable domain is EPEVTQTPSHQVTQMGQEVILRCVPISNHLYFYWYRQILGQKVEFLVSFYNNEISEKSEIFDDQFSVERPDGSNFTLKIRSTKLEDSAMYFCASSGEILEPETQYFGPGTRLLVL.

This clonotype was seen a handful of times. The CDR3 DNA reads as TGTGCCAGCAGCTTAATAGGCAATGAGCAGTTCTTC. Protein: CASSLIGNEQFF. V gene TRBV11-2 combines with J gene TRBJ2-1; D remains unclear. Deletions cut 2 bases from V and 6 bases from J, with 5 bases between. Germline CDR1 and CDR2: SGHAT and FQNNGV. CDR3 size: 12 residues.

The J gene is TRBJ2-1, the V gene TRBV12-3 or TRBV12-4; tentatively, D is TRBD2 (6 bases). The CDR3 contains 14 residues. V was pared by 7 bases and J by 5 bases, with 15 bases between. The DNA for the CDR3 is TGTGCCAGCACCCCGGACTACCCCAACAATGAGCAGTTCTTC. Its protein is CASTPDYPNNEQFF.

The chain employs TRBV7-9 and TRBJ1-1, with D perhaps TRBD1 (5 bases). This CDR3 spans 15 amino acids. CDR1 SEHNR and CDR2 FQNEAQ come from the germline V gene (reference sequence). V was trimmed by 3 bases and J by 4 bases, leaving 15 bases between them. In nucleotides, the CDR3 is TGTGCCAGCAGCTTCCCCAGCCAGGGATCCACTGAAGCTTTCTTT. Protein product: CASSFPSQGSTEAFF.

This clonotype was observed once. J is TRBJ2-2 and V is TRBV7-9; no clear D. The CDR3 is 13 residues long. Trimming removed 1 base from V and 9 bases from J, with 9 bases in between. Germline V CDR1 and CDR2: SEHNR, FQNEAQ (reference sequence). CDR3 bases: TGTGCCAGCAGCTTAGAGGTGGCGCGGGAGCTGTTTTTT. This translates into CASSLEVARELFF.

The CDR3 protein is CASTQVGLAQDNEQFF. Here the CDR3 DNA reads TGTGCCAGCACCCAGGTGGGACTAGCACAAGACAATGAGCAGTTCTTC. The V and J genes are TRBV12-3 or TRBV12-4 and TRBJ2-1, with 9 bases lining up with TRBD2. CDR3 length: 16 amino acids. Trimming at V came to 7 bases and at J to 5 bases, leaving 12 bases not matched to a gene.

The J gene is TRBJ2-5, the V gene TRBV12-5; D is undetermined. The CDR3 spans 14 residues. V was cut by 5 bases and J by 3 bases, with 13 bases left in between. CDR1 and CDR2 from the germline V gene are LGHNT and FRNRAP. The CDR3: CASGNFYGEETQYF. CDR3 DNA sequence: TGTGCTAGTGGTAACTTCTACGGTGAAGAGACCCAGTACTTC.

The chain employs TRBV13 and TRBJ1-2, with D perhaps matching TRBD1 (6 bases). Germline V gene data show CDR1 as PRHDT and CDR2 as FYEKMQ (reference sequence). Trimming took 5 bases from V and 7 from J, leaving 17 bases between them. The CDR3 covers 14 residues. The CDR3 coding sequence is TGTGCCAGCAGCCCCGGGGGGGGGCCGACTGGCTACACCTTC. It yields the protein CASSPGGGPTGYTF.

The chain has TRBV11-2 and TRBJ2-7, with D maybe TRBD2 (6 bases). Germline CDR1 is SGHAT and CDR2 is FQNNGV. This CDR3 is built from 15 residues. Trimming took 5 bases from V and 0 from J, leaving 14 bases between them. CDR3 protein: CASSPRGLNSYEQYF. CDR3 bases: TGTGCCAGCAGCCCCCGCGGACTAAACTCCTACGAGCAGTACTTC.

This chain uses TRBV7-8 with TRBJ2-7; D is undetermined. This CDR3 contains 12 residues. V lost 6 bases and J lost 3, with 9 bases in between. CDR1 and CDR2 from the germline V gene are SGHVS and FQNEAQ. The CDR3 nucleotides are TGTGCCAGCAGTCCCGACCTCTACGAGCAGTACTTC. This translates into CASSPDLYEQYF.

This clonotype came up a few times. The chain is built from TRBV10-2 and TRBJ1-5, with 7 bases aligning to TRBD1. V shed 0 bases, J shed 7 bases, and the junction held 9 bases outside the gene matches. Germline CDR1 WSHSY, CDR2 SAAADI. The CDR3 contains 16 residues. CDR3 loop: CASSESPQGSRQPQHF. CDR3 coding DNA: TGCGCCAGCAGTGAGTCCCCACAGGGGAGTCGGCAGCCCCAGCATTTT.

The chain links TRBV4-1 to TRBJ1-5; D gene ambiguous. Germline V gene lookup returns CDR1 MGHRA and CDR2 YSYEKL. The V and J ends lost 8 bases and 1 base respectively, with 9 bases between them. The CDR3 is 13 amino acids. Here the CDR3 reads CASASGSNQPQHF. CDR3 sequence (DNA): TGCGCCAGCGCCTCGGGGAGCAATCAGCCCCAGCATTTT.

V usage is TRBV10-3 and J usage is TRBJ1-1, with D hard to call. Germline values: CDR1 ENHRY, CDR2 SYGVKD. V was cut by 4 bases and J by 0 bases, with 15 bases left in between. The CDR3 loop spans 16 amino acids. CDR3 sequence (DNA): TGTGCCATCAGTGTTGAAGTAAGTACTATGAACACTGAAGCTTTCTTT. It translates to CAISVEVSTMNTEAFF.

The chain employs TRBV14 and TRBJ2-1; 9 bases agree with TRBD2. Per germline, CDR1 SGHDN and CDR2 FVKESK. V shed 0 bases and J 4 bases; nucleotides not matched to a gene: 10. The CDR3 has 18 amino acids. The CDR3 nucleotides are TGTGCCAGCAGCCAAGAAGAGGTAGCGGGAGCCTATTACAATGAGCAGTTCTTC. Translation gives CASSQEEVAGAYYNEQFF.

This clonotype was seen once. J is TRBJ2-1 and V is TRBV6-4, with 10 bases matching TRBD1. CDR3 size: 15 residues. Germline CDR1 reads MRHNA; CDR2 reads SNTAGT. Germline trimming cut 4 bases from V and 7 bases from J; bases unmatched to any gene: 7. The CDR3 protein is CASSGGQGDRNEQFF. CDR3 bases: TGTGCCAGCAGTGGCGGACAGGGGGATCGAAATGAGCAGTTCTTC.

This clonotype was observed a single time. The chain links TRBV10-2 to TRBJ2-7; D is perhaps TRBD1 (6 bases). The CDR3 extends over 17 amino acids. V lost 2 bases and J 5 bases, leaving 22 bases between the germline ends. CDR1 and CDR2 (germline): WSHSY, SAAADI. The CDR3 sequence is CASSEIEGEPGGNEQYF. In DNA, the CDR3 is TGCGCCAGCAGTGAGATCGAGGGGGAACCCGGTGGGAACGAGCAGTACTTC.